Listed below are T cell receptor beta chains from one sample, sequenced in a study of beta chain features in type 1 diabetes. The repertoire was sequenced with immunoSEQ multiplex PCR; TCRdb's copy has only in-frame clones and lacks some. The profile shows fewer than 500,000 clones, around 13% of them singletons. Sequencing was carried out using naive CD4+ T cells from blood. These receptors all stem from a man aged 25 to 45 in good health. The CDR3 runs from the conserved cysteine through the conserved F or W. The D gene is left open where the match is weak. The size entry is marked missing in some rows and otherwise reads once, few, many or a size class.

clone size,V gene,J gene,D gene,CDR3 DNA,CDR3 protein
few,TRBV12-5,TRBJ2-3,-,TGTGCTAGTGGTTTGGTACTAAGTGGCAGGGCCACAGATACGCAGTATTTT,CASGLVLSGRATDTQYF
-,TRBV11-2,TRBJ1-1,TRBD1,TGTGCCAGCAGCATGGACAGGGGTGAAGCTTTCTTT,CASSMDRGEAFF
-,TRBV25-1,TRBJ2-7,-,TGTGCCAGCTTTATTACAGGACCTGGTTACGAGCAGTACTTC,CASFITGPGYEQYF
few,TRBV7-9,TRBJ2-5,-,TGTGCCAGCAGCGCCGGGACACTTCGTAGGGAGACCCAGTACTTC,CASSAGTLRRETQYF
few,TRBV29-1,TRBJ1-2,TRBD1,TGCAGCGTTCATGATTTGGGGGACAGGGGTCGCGGTGGCTACACCTTC,CSVHDLGDRGRGGYTF
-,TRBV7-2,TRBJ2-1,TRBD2,TGTGCCAGCAGCTGGTTAGCGGGGGGGCACAATGAGCAGTTCTTC,CASSWLAGGHNEQFF
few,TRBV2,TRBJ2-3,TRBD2,TGTGCCAGCAGCTCCTTAGCGGGAGACACAGATACGCAGTATTTT,CASSSLAGDTDTQYF
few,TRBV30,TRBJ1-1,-,TGTGCCTGGAGTTCCGGGACAAGGATGAACACTGAAGCTTTCTTT,CAWSSGTRMNTEAFF
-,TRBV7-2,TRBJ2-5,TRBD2,TGTGCCAGCAGCAGACTAGCGGGAGGTCCCGAGGAGACCCAGTACTTC,CASSRLAGGPEETQYF
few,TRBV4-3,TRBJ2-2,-,TGCGCCAGCAGCCAAGATAACACCGGGGAGCTGTTTTTT,CASSQDNTGELFF
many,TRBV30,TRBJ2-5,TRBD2,TGTGCCTGGAGATACCGCCTACTAGCGGACCTACAAGAGACCCAGTACTTC,CAWRYRLLADLQETQYF
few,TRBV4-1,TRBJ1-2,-,TGCGCCAGCAGCCAAGTTGTCTCGCAGCCCAACTATGGCTACACCTTC,CASSQVVSQPNYGYTF